One and the same sample provided the 14 T cell receptor beta chains below, sequenced in a study of technical replicates of blood from several donors. Profiled with immunoSEQ multiplex PCR; TCRdb holds only in-frame clones, not every one. The top ten clones hold about 5.1% of a sample with over 55,000 clones, around 85% of them seen once. Sequencing input: PBMCs. The receptors come from a human donor in good health. Some clones in this sample may be carry-over from other donors' samples.

This clone has a handful of counts. The chain links TRBV30 to TRBJ1-2; D remains ambiguous. Between the trimmed V and J ends, which lost 4 bases and 5 bases, there was a span of 11 bases. Per the germline V gene, CDR1 is GTSNPN and CDR2 is SVGIG (reference sequence). The CDR3 runs to 12 residues. CDR3 sequence reads: CAWTAGQYGYTF. CDR3 DNA sequence: TGTGCCTGGACGGCGGGTCAGTATGGCTACACCTTC.

This rearrangement joins TRBV5-1 to TRBJ2-5, with D possibly matching TRBD1 (5 bases). With 3 bases removed from V and 5 bases from J, the gap between germline ends came to 14 bases. The CDR3 has 14 residues. Germline lookup yields CDR1 SGHRS and CDR2 YFSETQ. The CDR3 region is CASSWGRVEETQYF. CDR3 nucleotides: TGCGCCAGCAGCTGGGGCAGGGTGGAGGAGACCCAGTACTTC.

CDR3 protein: CAISPFGGNTIYF. DNA for the CDR3: TGTGCCATCAGTCCCTTCGGTGGAAACACCATATATTTT. The genes are TRBV10-3 and TRBJ1-3; D gene uncertain. V lost 5 bases to trimming and J lost 3 bases, with 8 bases between them. Germline lookup yields CDR1 ENHRY and CDR2 SYGVKD. The CDR3 sequence is 13 residues long.

V is TRBV5-8 and J is TRBJ2-5; tentative D call: TRBD1 (5 bases). CDR1 and CDR2 from the germline V gene are SGHTS and YDEGEE. CDR3 size: 15 residues. The V end lost 5 bases, the J end lost 7 bases, and 21 bases lay between the germline ends. The CDR3 reads CASSYDSPGKGTQYF. The CDR3 DNA reads TGTGCCAGCAGTTATGACAGCCCCGGAAAGGGGACCCAGTACTTC.

The V and J genes are TRBV19 and TRBJ2-2, with 7 bases fitting TRBD1. The V segment lost 2 bases and the J segment 5 bases; nucleotides outside the gene matches: 5. CDR3 length: 15 amino acids. CDR1 LNHDA and CDR2 SQIVND come from the germline V gene (reference sequence). The CDR3 DNA is TGTGCCAGTAGTATACGAGACAGGGTAACCGGGGAGCTGTTTTTT. Amino acids: CASSIRDRVTGELFF. Together with reference TRBV19 and TRBJ2-2, the CDR3 gives the full variable domain: DGGITQSPKYLFRKEGQNVTLSCEQNLNHDAMYWYRQDPGQGLRLIYYSQIVNDFQKGDIAEGYSVSREKKESFPLTVTSAQKNPTAFYLCASSIRDRVTGELFFGEGSRLTVL.

This chain links TRBV7-8 with TRBJ1-2; no firm D call. V was clipped by 1 base and J by 5 bases, with 14 bases between them. Germline V lookup: CDR1 SGHVS, CDR2 FQNEAQ. The CDR3 contains 15 residues. The CDR3 DNA reads as TGTGCCAGCAGCTTAGTGGGCGATGGGCTTTATGGCTACACCTTC. Translation gives CASSLVGDGLYGYTF.

The chain recombines TRBV7-9 with TRBJ2-7, with D uncertain. This CDR3 has 15 amino acids. V lost 1 base to trimming and J lost 6 bases, with 16 bases between them. Germline-derived CDR1 and CDR2 are SEHNR and FQNEAQ (reference sequence). The CDR3 is CASSLESPVMAEQYF. CDR3 nucleotide sequence: TGTGCCAGCAGCTTAGAATCTCCCGTCATGGCCGAGCAGTACTTC. The full variable domain, in which reference TRBV7-9 and TRBJ2-7 provide the parts outside the CDR3, is DTGVSQNPRHKITKRGQNVTFRCDPISEHNRLYWYRQTLGQGPEFLTYFQNEAQLEKSRLLSDRFSAERPKGSFSTLEIQRTEQGDSAMYLCASSLESPVMAEQYFGPGTRLTVT.

The CDR3 coding sequence is TGTGCCACCAGCTGGGGGACAGACTCCTACGAGCAGTACTTC. It specifies CATSWGTDSYEQYF. The chain links TRBV15 to TRBJ2-7; TRBD1 agrees at 7 bases. CDR1 and CDR2 (germline): LNHNV, YYDKDF (reference sequence). J gave up 0 bases and V 5 bases, and 4 bases lay outside the gene matches. This CDR3 comprises 14 residues.

About this clone itself: The same CDR3 can be traced to other DNA sequences in this sample. The chain recombines TRBV18 with TRBJ2-7; D ambiguous. The germline gives CDR1 KGHSH, CDR2 LQKENI. The CDR3 covers 13 residues. V lost 3 bases and J 1 base, leaving 7 bases between the germline ends. In DNA, the CDR3 is TGTGCCAGCTCACCGGGCTCATCCTACGAGCAGTACTTC. Translation: CASSPGSSYEQYF.

The chain uses TRBV10-1 and TRBJ1-5, with D possibly matching TRBD1 (6 bases). The germline V and J ends were trimmed by 10 bases and 5 bases, with 15 bases remaining between them. The length of the CDR3 is 13 residues. Germline V gene sequence: CDR1 WNHNN, CDR2 SYGVQD (reference sequence). The CDR3 sequence is CANSDSVYQPQHF. The CDR3 bases are TGCGCCAACTCGGACAGCGTTTATCAGCCCCAGCATTTT.

The chain carries TRBV5-4 and TRBJ2-3, with D possibly being TRBD1 (6 bases). This CDR3 region has 17 residues. Germline V gives CDR1 SGHNT, CDR2 YYREEE (reference sequence). The V end lost 5 bases, the J end lost 3 bases, and 22 bases lay between the germline ends. CDR3: CASRPGNTGKSTDTQYF. The CDR3 DNA reads as TGTGCCAGCAGGCCCGGCAATACAGGGAAGAGTACAGATACGCAGTATTTT.

The rearrangement links TRBV5-8 to TRBJ2-7; maybe TRBD1 (6 bases). V lost 4 bases and J lost 5, with 10 bases in between. The germline V gene encodes CDR1 SGHTS and CDR2 YDEGEE. This CDR3 is 12 amino acids long. The CDR3 DNA reads TGTGCCAGCAGCCACAGGGACCACGAGCAGTACTTC. This sequence encodes CASSHRDHEQYF.

CDR3 sequence reads: CASSFGTGRSDTEAFF. The CDR3, as DNA: TGTGCCAGCAGTTTCGGGACCGGGAGATCGGACACTGAAGCTTTCTTT. This sequence joins TRBV6-5 and TRBJ1-1; weak D call: TRBD1 (5 bases). The CDR3 is 16 amino acids. The V and J ends lost 4 bases and 3 bases respectively, with 18 bases between them. Germline loops: CDR1 MNHEY, CDR2 SVGAGI.

V and J are TRBV6-1 and TRBJ2-5; 7 bases fit TRBD2. Trimming took 2 bases from V and 3 from J; bases not matched to a gene: 6. The CDR3 consists of 15 residues. CDR1 is MNHNS and CDR2 is SASEGT in the germline V gene. The CDR3 sequence is CASSELWRGKETQYF. The CDR3 coding sequence is TGTGCCAGCAGTGAACTGTGGCGGGGGAAAGAGACCCAGTACTTC.